This TCR beta chain was observed in a study of blood T cell repertoires in COVID-19. TCRdb keeps only in-frame clones here, not all; method: immunoSEQ multiplex PCR. The table lists over 45,000 clones, roughly 82% of them singletons. This CDR3 has 13 amino acids. Germline CDR1 and CDR2: SGHVS and FQNEAQ. Between the trimmed V and J ends, which lost 11 bases and 3 bases, there was a span of 14 bases. The clonotype comes from a man aged 40-55 years with acute or convalescent COVID-19. The sequencing input was peripheral blood. V usage is TRBV7-8 and J usage is TRBJ1-3; no clear D. Here the CDR3 DNA reads TGTGCCTGCGTCCGGGAGGATGGAAACACCATATATTTT. Translation: CACVREDGNTIYF.